Listed below are T cell receptor beta chains from one sample, sequenced in a study of T cell responses to AZD1222 COVID-19 vaccine. Only in-frame clones appear in the TCRdb table, and some are missing; sequencing was by immunoSEQ multiplex PCR. Of 120,000 or so clones in the sample, 90% to 95% were seen once. Sequencing was performed on peripheral blood, taken on day 0 of AZD1222 vaccination. These receptors were collected from an adult in good health. The CDR3 runs from the conserved cysteine through the conserved F or W. Each record gives: V gene, J gene, CDR3 protein.

TRBV7-3	TRBJ2-1	CASSFLAGGPPNEQFF
TRBV9	TRBJ1-1	CASSVEVGTRGTEAFF
TRBV6-1	TRBJ2-1	CASSEVSEGGGVEQFF
TRBV9	TRBJ1-1	CASSVVVGQLNTEAFF
TRBV7-9	TRBJ2-2	CASTRSEHTGELFF
TRBV14	TRBJ1-1	CASSQERGTEAFF
TRBV6-6	TRBJ1-2	CASTYTGGRQYGYTF
TRBV11-2	TRBJ2-2	CASSLVRGDTGELFF
TRBV11-2	TRBJ1-2	CASSPSGSGAGYGYTF
TRBV19	TRBJ1-1	CASSRQGAGTEAFF
TRBV12-3/TRBV12-4	TRBJ2-4	CASSYWTAIQYF
TRBV27	TRBJ1-1	CASRAGGPNTEAFF